This TCR beta chain derives from a study of radiation and T cells in renal cell carcinoma. General study results and limits: In blood, top tumor clones expanded by 2 weeks, shrinking by 4.

About this clone: Its antigen is as yet unknown.

The assay was immunoSEQ multiplex PCR, and TCRdb's table has in-frame clones only and misses some. The sample lists just over 150,000 clones, about 91% occurring once. The CDR3 length is 16 residues. Trimming pared 5 bases from V and 6 bases from J, leaving 20 bases between. CDR1 and CDR2 from the germline V gene are SGHVS and FQNEAQ. Time point defined: blood 2 weeks post-SBRT. Documented treatment: 15 Gy SBRT to primary tumor, nephrectomy 4 weeks later. The receptor was derived from a woman aged 45 to 65 with renal cell carcinoma. The material sequenced was blood, taken from a patient whose treatment included radiotherapy and nephrectomy. This chain links TRBV7-8 with TRBJ2-1, with D perhaps given as TRBD1 or TRBD2 (7 bases each). The CDR3 DNA follows: TGTGCCAGCAGCCAATACCACAGGGGCGGGGGCAATGAGCAGTTCTTC. Its protein is CASSQYHRGGGNEQFF.